Reported below is one T cell receptor beta chain. The antigen remains undetermined. Each subset's genomic DNA was split evenly across several immunoSEQ plates. Profiled with immunoSEQ multiplex PCR; TCRdb holds only in-frame clones, not every one. Altogether over a million clones are present, roughly 96% being singletons, with the ten largest covering approximately 1.1%. CDR1 MNHNS and CDR2 SASEGT come from the germline V gene. The CDR3 totals 15 residues. V lost 6 bases to trimming and J lost 2 bases, with 17 bases between them. The source of the sample is a study of shared clonotypes between healthy human individuals. For the study at large: Three plates were used per donor for CD4 naive, three for CD4 memory, two for CD8 naive and one for CD8 memory.

Study-level findings and limits: Incomplete sequencing of sorted subsets was indicated by rarefaction despite large depth.

The TCR comes from a man aged 30-40 years in good health. Sequenced: naive CD4+ T cells sorted from blood. Subset of the sample: CD45RA+ positively selected. This chain connects TRBV6-1 to TRBJ2-7; D might be TRBD1 (5 bases). CDR3 in DNA: TGTGCCAGCAGACCGAACGACAGCCAAGCCTACGAGCAGTACTTC. Protein: CASRPNDSQAYEQYF.